A single sample is the source of the 27 T cell receptor beta chains below, sequenced in a study of technical replicates of blood from a few donors. Profiling relied on immunoSEQ multiplex PCR, and the TCRdb table lists in-frame clones only, not all of them. The sample carries 65,000 to 85,000 clones, approximately 94% recorded once. The sequencing input was T cells isolated from PBMCs. The receptors here all came from a human donor in good health.

The V gene is TRBV30, the J gene TRBJ1-2, with D unclear. The V end was cut by 4 bases, the J end by 0 bases, with 3 bases between. The CDR3 runs to 11 residues. In germline, CDR1 is GTSNPN, CDR2 SVGIG (reference sequence). The DNA of the CDR3 is TGTGCCTGGACCTCTAACTATGGCTACACCTTC. Protein sequence: CAWTSNYGYTF.

The rearrangement joins TRBV19 to TRBJ1-4; D is undetermined. This CDR3 spans 11 amino acids. Trimming pared 3 bases from V and 7 bases from J, leaving 3 bases between. Germline lookup yields CDR1 LNHDA and CDR2 SQIVND (reference sequence). CDR3 residues: CASSISEKLFF. Written as DNA, the CDR3 is TGTGCCAGTAGTATCTCTGAAAAACTGTTTTTT.

The chain joins TRBV4-3 to TRBJ2-2; D might be TRBD2 (6 bases). Per germline, CDR1 LGHNA and CDR2 YSLEER. V dropped 4 bases and J dropped 2 bases, with 14 bases sitting between them. The CDR3 has 16 amino acids. DNA for the CDR3: TGCGCCAGCAGCCGATTAGGGACTGATAACACCGGGGAGCTGTTTTTT. Translating gives CASSRLGTDNTGELFF.

This chain uses TRBV4-1 with TRBJ1-4; D is ambiguous. The CDR3 contains 18 residues. The germline V gene has CDR1 MGHRA and CDR2 YSYEKL. The V and J ends lost 0 bases and 0 bases respectively, with 14 bases between them. CDR3 bases: TGCGCCAGCAGCCAAGATACTAACCAGCGTGCAACTAATGAAAAACTGTTTTTT. Protein product: CASSQDTNQRATNEKLFF.

The chain carries TRBV2 and TRBJ2-2, with 12 bases lining up with TRBD2. The CDR3 loop spans 16 amino acids. CDR1 and CDR2 from the germline V gene are SNHLY and FYNNEI. V lost 6 bases and J lost 10; bases outside the gene matches: 12. The CDR3 DNA sequence: TGTGCCAGCAGCCTAGGACTAGCGGGAAGTGAATCGGAGCTGTTTTTT. This gives the protein CASSLGLAGSESELFF.

The chain is built from TRBV2 and TRBJ1-4; D gene unclear. V was trimmed by 5 bases and J by 4 bases, leaving 14 bases between them. CDR1 and CDR2 from the germline V gene are SNHLY and FYNNEI. The CDR3 runs to 15 residues. The CDR3 loop is CASSYVGVNNEKLFF. The CDR3 DNA follows: TGTGCCAGCAGTTACGTAGGAGTTAATAATGAAAAACTGTTTTTT.

The chain combines TRBV6-5 with TRBJ1-4; D is undetermined. There are 12 residues in the CDR3. V was shortened by 1 base and J by 5 bases, with 2 bases between the two germline ends. The germline V gene encodes CDR1 MNHEY and CDR2 SVGAGI. The CDR3 bases are TGTGCCAGCAGTTACTTAAATGAAAAACTGTTTTTT. Translation: CASSYLNEKLFF.

This sequence joins TRBV7-2 and TRBJ2-7, with 7 bases aligning to TRBD2. Germline V lookup: CDR1 SGHTA, CDR2 FQGNSA. This CDR3 contains 14 residues. Unmatched junction bases numbered 5, after V lost 1 base and J lost 5 bases. The CDR3 sequence: CASSLDGGSNEQYF. In nucleotides, the CDR3 is TGTGCCAGCAGCTTAGATGGCGGGAGTAACGAGCAGTACTTC.

The rearrangement links TRBV19 to TRBJ2-1, with 9 bases fitting TRBD2. V shed 0 bases, J shed 3 bases, and the junction held 3 bases outside the gene matches. The CDR3 covers 16 residues. The germline V gene encodes CDR1 LNHDA and CDR2 SQIVND (reference sequence). The CDR3 nucleotides are TGTGCCAGTAGTATAGACCTAGCGGGAAACTACAATGAGCAGTTCTTC. It codes for CASSIDLAGNYNEQFF.

The chain couples TRBV7-9 to TRBJ2-1, with D hard to call. Germline lookup yields CDR1 SEHNR and CDR2 FQNEAQ (reference sequence). The CDR3 runs to 18 residues. V was cut by 5 bases and J by 6 bases, with 26 bases left in between. The CDR3 sequence: CASSQPYSVEITFNEQFF. CDR3 sequence (DNA): TGTGCCAGCAGCCAACCCTATTCTGTAGAAATTACCTTCAATGAGCAGTTCTTC.

The chain carries TRBV10-3 and TRBJ2-3, with TRBD2 matching over 7 bases. Germline V gene sequence: CDR1 ENHRY, CDR2 SYGVKD. With 9 bases clipped from V and 2 bases from J, the junction kept 2 bases outside the gene matches. CDR3 length: 12 amino acids. CDR3 loop: CAMSGITDTQYF. In nucleotides, the CDR3 is TGTGCCATGAGCGGGATCACAGATACGCAGTATTTT.

The gene calls are TRBV6-5 and TRBJ2-3, with D possibly matching TRBD2 (5 bases). Germline CDR1 and CDR2: MNHEY and SVGAGI. There are 14 residues in the CDR3. With 4 bases removed from V and 0 bases from J, the gap between germline ends came to 8 bases. The CDR3 spells CASSSAVSTDTQYF. In DNA, the CDR3 is TGTGCCAGCAGTTCAGCGGTTAGCACAGATACGCAGTATTTT.

This clone appeared a single time. The chain has TRBV28 and TRBJ2-2; 9 nucleotides line up with TRBD2. V was clipped by 1 base and J by 7 bases; unmatched bases: 4. CDR3 length: 15 residues. The V gene's germline CDR1 is MDHEN and CDR2 SYDVKM. CDR3: CASSLSSGRSGELFF. DNA of the CDR3: TGTGCCAGCAGTTTATCCAGCGGGAGGAGCGGGGAGCTGTTTTTT.

In this sample, this clone turned up once. V usage is TRBV9 and J usage is TRBJ2-1; 14 bases line up with TRBD2. Losses at the gene ends were 1 base for V and 0 bases for J; bases not matched to a gene: 3. Germline values: CDR1 SGDLS, CDR2 YYNGEE. The CDR3 totals 18 residues. CDR3 coding DNA: TGTGCCAGCAGCGTATCCGGGACTAGCGGGAGCTCCTACAATGAGCAGTTCTTC. Its protein product is CASSVSGTSGSSYNEQFF.

The chain carries TRBV27 and TRBJ1-5; 8 bases map to TRBD1. The CDR3 has 15 residues. Trimming removed 2 bases from V and 6 bases from J; junction bases left unmatched: 6. Germline CDR1 MNHEY, CDR2 SMNVEV (reference sequence). CDR3 in DNA: TGTGCCAGCAGTTTAAGCCAGGGGGCAGGTCAGCCCCAGCATTTT. Translating gives CASSLSQGAGQPQHF.

This chain links TRBV2 with TRBJ2-1; D might be TRBD1 (6 bases). The germline gives CDR1 SNHLY, CDR2 FYNNEI. Trimming removed 4 bases at V and 1 base at J, with 11 bases between. This CDR3 contains 15 residues. CDR3 nucleotides: TGTGCCAGCAGTGCAAGTACAGGGTCCTACAATGAGCAGTTCTTC. Protein sequence: CASSASTGSYNEQFF. Using reference TRBV2 and TRBJ2-1 for the parts outside the CDR3, the full variable domain is EPEVTQTPSHQVTQMGQEVILRCVPISNHLYFYWYRQILGQKVEFLVSFYNNEISEKSEIFDDQFSVERPDGSNFTLKIRSTKLEDSAMYFCASSASTGSYNEQFFGPGTRLTVL.

This chain joins TRBV20-1 and TRBJ2-7; D remains ambiguous. This CDR3 has 11 amino acids. Germline V lookup: CDR1 DFQATT, CDR2 SNEGSKA (reference sequence). The V end lost 6 bases, the J end lost 3 bases, and 9 bases lay between the germline ends. This CDR3 is CSAPVVYEQYF. CDR3 nucleotide sequence: TGCAGTGCCCCCGTAGTCTACGAGCAGTACTTC.

V usage is TRBV12-5 and J usage is TRBJ2-1; weak D call: TRBD1 (5 bases). V shed 4 bases and J shed 6 bases, with 22 bases lying between them. Germline V gives CDR1 LGHNT, CDR2 FRNRAP. The CDR3 runs to 17 residues. Here the CDR3 reads CASGSHIQVQSGNEQFF. CDR3 nucleotide sequence: TGTGCTAGTGGTTCACATATACAGGTCCAATCGGGCAATGAGCAGTTCTTC.

The chain employs TRBV6-5 and TRBJ1-2; TRBD1 might be the D (5 bases). CDR1 is MNHEY and CDR2 is SVGAGI in the germline V gene. CDR3 length: 12 amino acids. Trimming removed 8 bases at V and 6 bases at J, with 13 bases between. The CDR3: CASRQGGDGYTF. CDR3 in DNA: TGTGCCAGCCGCCAGGGAGGAGATGGCTACACCTTC.

The chain combines TRBV19 with TRBJ1-3, with D uncertain. Trimming shortened V by 3 bases and J by 2 bases, and 8 bases separated the two germline ends. Per germline, CDR1 LNHDA and CDR2 SQIVND (reference sequence). The length of the CDR3 is 14 residues. In DNA form, the CDR3 reads TGTGCCAGTAGTATGCAGGTGGCTGGAAACACCATATATTTT. Residues: CASSMQVAGNTIYF.

The rearrangement uses TRBV11-1 and TRBJ2-5; D gene unclear. Between the trimmed V and J ends, which lost 1 base and 5 bases, there was a span of 8 bases. Germline assignment: CDR1 SGHAT and CDR2 FQDESV (reference sequence). This CDR3 is built from 13 residues. The CDR3 DNA reads as TGTGCCAGCAGCTTAGATATAGCCGAGACCCAGTACTTC. Translation gives CASSLDIAETQYF.

The chain links TRBV5-6 to TRBJ1-2; weak D call: TRBD1 (5 bases). Trimming left V 4 bases short and J 4 bases short, with 8 bases between. CDR1 is SGHDT and CDR2 is YYEEEE in the germline V gene. CDR3 size: 12 residues. DNA for the CDR3: TGTGCCAGCAGCCCGGGGGGCTATGGCTACACCTTC. The encoded protein is CASSPGGYGYTF.

V and J are TRBV29-1 and TRBJ2-7; 12 nucleotides align to TRBD2. The CDR3 covers 16 residues. V shed 6 bases and J 0 bases; nucleotides not matched to a gene: 9. Per the germline V gene, CDR1 is SQVTM and CDR2 is ANQGSEA. The CDR3, as DNA: TGCAGCGTAACCTGGACTAGCGGGGAAACCTCCTACGAGCAGTACTTC. Translation gives CSVTWTSGETSYEQYF.

This chain joins TRBV7-6 and TRBJ2-1; 10 bases map to TRBD2. V was pared by 4 bases and J by 0 bases, with 3 bases of the junction left unmatched. The germline CDR1 and CDR2 sequences are SGHVS and FNYEAQ. The CDR3 totals 16 residues. The CDR3 sequence: CASSYWTSGSYNEQFF. The CDR3, as DNA: TGTGCCAGCAGCTATTGGACTAGCGGCTCCTACAATGAGCAGTTCTTC.

The chain carries TRBV5-1 and TRBJ1-2; D perhaps matches TRBD1 (6 bases). CDR3 size: 16 residues. Germline loops: CDR1 SGHRS, CDR2 YFSETQ. Trimming took 4 bases from V and 4 from J, leaving 20 bases between them. The CDR3 loop is CASSHAGEQGGYGYTF. The CDR3 nucleotides are TGCGCCAGCAGCCACGCTGGGGAACAGGGTGGCTATGGCTACACCTTC.

CDR3 sequence reads: CASSKRAQGVDEKLFF. In nucleotides, the CDR3 is TGTGCCAGCAGCAAGAGGGCACAGGGGGTAGATGAAAAACTGTTTTTT. The J gene is TRBJ1-4, the V gene TRBV11-2; 8 bases fit TRBD1. Germline loops: CDR1 SGHAT, CDR2 FQNNGV. The CDR3 is 16 amino acids. V shed 5 bases, J shed 6 bases, and the junction held 11 bases outside the gene matches.

The rearrangement uses TRBV6-1 and TRBJ1-1, with a tentative D call TRBD1 (5 bases). Trimming took off 10 bases at V and 3 bases at J, with 12 bases between the two ends. In germline, CDR1 is MNHNS, CDR2 SASEGT. This CDR3 has 12 residues. The CDR3 region is CATRTGDTEAFF. The CDR3 DNA is TGTGCCACCCGAACGGGGGACACTGAAGCTTTCTTT.